The sequence of this TCR beta chain was determined in a study of T cells in Graves' hyperthyroidism and ophthalmopathy. This clonotype appeared a few times. The CDR3 has 13 residues. Deletions cut 3 bases from V and 7 bases from J, with 9 bases between. Germline CDR1 reads LNHDA; CDR2 reads SQIVND (reference sequence). Amplification targeted TCR beta CDR3 regions from RNA transcripts. When the TCR CDR3 underwent first-round RT-PCR, the HTBI primer set was used. TCRdb itself ran the multiplex PCR reads through MiXCR, one entry per CDR3 protein. Of about 500,000 distinct CDR3 sequences in the sample, about 15% were seen once.

V is TRBV19 and J is TRBJ1-4; D unresolved. The sequenced sample was blood. The TCR comes from a woman between 18 and 29 years old with Graves' ophthalmopathy. In DNA form, the CDR3 reads TGTGCCAGTAGTATCGGCGGGGTTGAAAAACTGTTTTTT. This gives the protein CASSIGGVEKLFF.